The 29 T cell receptor beta chains listed next were all sequenced from one sample in a study of cytomegalovirus exposure and HLA in healthy donors. PCR was performed using 60 Vbeta and 13 Jbeta primers. Sequencing used immunoSEQ multiplex PCR; TCRdb keeps in-frame clones, though not all of them. The table records around 76,000 clones, approximately 81% of them present only once. Sample: PBMCs. These receptors came from a middle-aged woman in good health and CMV-seropositive.

The chain uses TRBV28 and TRBJ1-6; D ambiguous. The length of the CDR3 is 14 residues. V lost 7 bases to trimming and J lost 8 bases, with 15 bases between them. CDR1 MDHEN and CDR2 SYDVKM come from the germline V gene. CDR3 DNA: TGTGCCAGCACCCCCGAGGGTTTCGATTCACCCCTCCACTTT. Translation gives CASTPEGFDSPLHF. Complete variable domain (other parts from reference TRBV28 and TRBJ1-6): DVKVTQSSRYLVKRTGEKVFLECVQDMDHENMFWYRQDPGLGLRLIYFSYDVKMKEKGDIPEGYSVSREKKERFSLILESASTNQTSMYLCASTPEGFDSPLHFGNGTRLTVT.

The chain uses TRBV13 and TRBJ1-2, with TRBD1 identical over 9 bases. V was pared by 5 bases and J by 2 bases, with 6 bases of the junction left unmatched. Germline CDR1 and CDR2: PRHDT and FYEKMQ (reference sequence). The CDR3 totals 15 residues. The CDR3 DNA follows: TGTGCCAGCAGCGCCCAGGGACAGGGAAACTATGGCTACACCTTC. This sequence encodes CASSAQGQGNYGYTF.

The chain is built from TRBV7-6 and TRBJ2-5; 12 bases align to TRBD2. The V segment lost 2 bases and the J segment 2 bases; nucleotides outside the gene matches: 3. Germline lookup yields CDR1 SGHVS and CDR2 FNYEAQ. The CDR3 is made up of 16 amino acids. CDR3 bases: TGTGCCAGCAGCTTATGGACTAGCGGGGCTCAAGAGACCCAGTACTTC. Its protein product is CASSLWTSGAQETQYF.

The chain carries TRBV10-3 and TRBJ1-5; D may be TRBD1 (5 bases). V was shortened by 4 bases and J by 6 bases, with 10 bases between the two germline ends. This CDR3 comprises 13 residues. In germline, CDR1 is ENHRY, CDR2 SYGVKD. The CDR3 DNA reads as TGTGCCATCAGTGTGGGGGGAAGTCAGCCCCAGCATTTT. Translated, it gives CAISVGGSQPQHF.

The table lists this clone with a few counts. This chain joins TRBV6-5 and TRBJ2-7; TRBD1 might be the D (6 bases). CDR1 MNHEY and CDR2 SVGAGI come from the germline V gene. Trimming left V 6 bases short and J 0 bases short, with 15 bases between. This CDR3 has 15 amino acids. CDR3 bases: TGTGCCAGCAGCCGCCGGACGGACAGCTCCTACGAGCAGTACTTC. Translated, it gives CASSRRTDSSYEQYF.

The chain couples TRBV28 to TRBJ1-1, with D hard to call. The V end was cut by 6 bases, the J end by 4 bases, with 6 bases between. Germline CDR1 and CDR2: MDHEN and SYDVKM. This CDR3 contains 11 residues. The chain's CDR3 is CASRRVTEAFF. The CDR3 region has the DNA TGTGCCAGCAGGAGGGTCACTGAAGCTTTCTTT.

CDR3 amino acids: CASSRTGAGNQPQHF. CDR3 nucleotides: TGTGCCAGCAGTCGCACAGGGGCAGGCAATCAGCCCCAGCATTTT. V gene TRBV6-1 combines with J gene TRBJ1-5, with 7 nucleotides matching TRBD1. The CDR3 consists of 15 residues. From germline, CDR1 is MNHNS and CDR2 SASEGT. J lost 2 bases, V lost 5 bases, and 6 bases had no gene match.

The chain has TRBV18 and TRBJ2-7, with D tentatively TRBD2 (5 bases). The CDR3 spans 15 residues. The V gene lost 0 bases and the J gene lost 7 bases, with 16 bases spanning the gap. CDR1 and CDR2 from the germline V gene are KGHSH and LQKENI. CDR3 loop: CASSPPTYSPGEQYF. As DNA, the CDR3 is TGTGCCAGCTCACCACCGACGTACAGCCCGGGGGAGCAGTACTTC.

The chain links TRBV7-2 to TRBJ1-3, with TRBD1 as a possible D gene (5 bases). V was shortened by 4 bases and J by 7 bases, with 20 bases between the two germline ends. The CDR3 spans 16 residues. The germline gives CDR1 SGHTA, CDR2 FQGNSA. Here the CDR3 reads CASSSQTGLSGNTIYF. The CDR3 DNA reads as TGTGCCAGCAGCTCCCAAACGGGGCTGAGCGGGAACACCATATATTTT.

This clone has only a few counts. CDR3: CASSFLQQQETQYF. The CDR3 DNA is TGCGCCAGCAGCTTTTTACAGCAACAAGAGACCCAGTACTTC. The chain joins TRBV5-1 to TRBJ2-5; D ambiguous. This CDR3 contains 14 residues. CDR1 is SGHRS and CDR2 is YFSETQ in the germline V gene. Between the trimmed V and J ends, which lost 2 bases and 2 bases, there was a span of 10 bases.

This CDR3 reads CASSAHRGGGYGYTF. DNA of the CDR3: TGTGCCAGCAGTGCCCACAGGGGTGGTGGCTATGGCTACACCTTC. This chain connects TRBV28 to TRBJ1-2; 7 nucleotides agree with TRBD1. CDR3 length: 15 amino acids. J was trimmed by 4 bases and V by 5 bases; bases with no gene match: 10. Germline CDR1 reads MDHEN; CDR2 reads SYDVKM.

In DNA form, the CDR3 reads TGTGCCAGCATTAGGGAGGGCGAGACAAATTCACCCCTCCACTTT. Amino acid sequence: CASIREGETNSPLHF. This chain joins TRBV6-5 and TRBJ1-6; D uncertain. CDR3 length: 15 amino acids. Trimming removed 7 bases at V and 7 bases at J, with 17 bases between. In germline, CDR1 is MNHEY, CDR2 SVGAGI.

V gene TRBV19 combines with J gene TRBJ1-5; 8 bases match TRBD1. The CDR3 is 17 residues long. Unmatched junction bases numbered 15, after V lost 9 bases and J lost 2 bases. CDR1 LNHDA and CDR2 SQIVND come from the germline V gene (reference sequence). In nucleotides, the CDR3 is TGTGCCAGCACAAGGATGGGACAGGCTTTGCGCAATCAGCCCCAGCATTTT. Translated: CASTRMGQALRNQPQHF.

The rearrangement joins TRBV15 to TRBJ1-5; 10 bases match TRBD1. The ends lost 4 bases at V and 5 bases at J; junction bases unmatched: 2. The CDR3 is 14 amino acids. Germline-derived CDR1 and CDR2 are LNHNV and YYDKDF (reference sequence). The CDR3 is CATSMTGGYQPQHF. CDR3 coding DNA: TGTGCCACCAGCATGACAGGGGGCTATCAGCCCCAGCATTTT.

This clone was found a few times. The chain couples TRBV2 to TRBJ2-6, with D possibly being TRBD1 (6 bases). There are 16 residues in the CDR3. The V end was cut by 4 bases, the J end by 3 bases, with 13 bases between. CDR1 SNHLY and CDR2 FYNNEI come from the germline V gene. As DNA, the CDR3 is TGTGCCAGCAGTGGACAGGACAAAGGTGGGGCCAACGTCCTGACTTTC. Protein product: CASSGQDKGGANVLTF.

This chain uses TRBV4-1 with TRBJ2-5; TRBD2 matches at 8 bases. The CDR3 has 14 amino acids. After removal of 3 bases from V and 3 bases from J, the junction contained 3 bases not matched to a gene. CDR1 MGHRA and CDR2 YSYEKL come from the germline V gene. CDR3 sequence reads: CASSQRGAEETQYF. The CDR3 DNA is TGCGCCAGCAGCCAGCGGGGGGCCGAAGAGACCCAGTACTTC.

V is TRBV19 and J is TRBJ1-5; D uncertain. This CDR3 region has 14 residues. Germline values: CDR1 LNHDA, CDR2 SQIVND (reference sequence). Trimming removed 1 base from V and 3 bases from J, with 7 bases in between. CDR3 residues: CASSIGGLNQPQHF. Written as DNA, the CDR3 is TGTGCCAGTAGTATAGGAGGGCTCAATCAGCCCCAGCATTTT.

V usage is TRBV14 and J usage is TRBJ1-1; D not resolved. The V end was cut by 5 bases, the J end by 6 bases, with 10 bases between. This CDR3 contains 12 residues. The germline gives CDR1 SGHDN, CDR2 FVKESK. CDR3 nucleotides: TGTGCCAGCAGCGTCGGAGGAGCTGAAGCTTTCTTT. This encodes CASSVGGAEAFF.

V usage is TRBV5-1 and J usage is TRBJ1-2, with 7 bases that match TRBD1. The J segment lost 4 bases and the V segment lost 2 bases, leaving 14 bases of the junction unmatched. CDR1 is SGHRS, CDR2 YFSETQ, per germline. The CDR3 covers 17 residues. CDR3 DNA: TGCGCCAGCAGCTTATCGACCGGGACAGTGCCCATCTATGGCTACACCTTC. Amino acid sequence: CASSLSTGTVPIYGYTF.

V and J are TRBV5-1 and TRBJ2-3, with 9 bases lining up with TRBD2. Trimming took 4 bases from V and 7 from J; bases not matched to a gene: 13. The length of the CDR3 is 16 residues. Germline values: CDR1 SGHRS, CDR2 YFSETQ. The CDR3 reads CASSPIPSGAHYTQYF. The CDR3 DNA sequence: TGCGCCAGCAGCCCCATCCCTAGCGGGGCGCACTATACGCAGTATTTT.

This chain links TRBV28 with TRBJ2-1; 9 nucleotides line up with TRBD1. The CDR3 runs to 15 residues. The germline gives CDR1 MDHEN, CDR2 SYDVKM. J gave up 6 bases and V 5 bases, and 8 bases lay outside the gene matches. In DNA form, the CDR3 reads TGTGCCAGCAGTCCAGCCGGGACAGGGTCCAATGAGCAGTTCTTC. Translated, it gives CASSPAGTGSNEQFF.

The chain combines TRBV7-2 with TRBJ1-4; 7 bases align to TRBD1. Per germline, CDR1 SGHTA and CDR2 FQGNSA. With V trimmed by 5 bases and J by 0 bases, 6 bases remained unmatched. CDR3 size: 16 residues. The CDR3 sequence is CASSTGTVPTNEKLFF. CDR3 DNA: TGTGCCAGCAGCACCGGGACAGTACCAACTAATGAAAAACTGTTTTTT.

The chain recombines TRBV29-1 with TRBJ1-2, with D uncertain. Germline CDR1 reads SQVTM; CDR2 reads ANQGSEA. V was cut by 0 bases and J by 2 bases, with 10 bases left in between. CDR3 length equals 14 residues. In nucleotides, the CDR3 is TGCAGCGTTGAAGATTACGCGGGAAACTATGGCTACACCTTC. This codes for CSVEDYAGNYGYTF.

The chain is built from TRBV28 and TRBJ2-3; no reliable D call. V shed 3 bases and J shed 2 bases, with 9 bases lying between them. The CDR3 is made up of 14 amino acids. CDR1 and CDR2 from the germline V gene are MDHEN and SYDVKM. CDR3 sequence: CASSFRQVTDTQYF. In nucleotides, the CDR3 is TGTGCCAGCAGTTTTAGGCAGGTCACAGATACGCAGTATTTT.

This rearrangement joins TRBV6-5 to TRBJ2-5; 8 nucleotides line up with TRBD1. The V gene end was trimmed by 6 bases and the J gene end by 3 bases; junction bases not matched to a gene: 3. This CDR3 region has 13 residues. CDR1 is MNHEY and CDR2 is SVGAGI in the germline V gene. The CDR3 reads CASRQTGEETQYF. The CDR3 DNA reads as TGTGCCAGCAGACAGACAGGGGAAGAGACCCAGTACTTC.

J is TRBJ2-3 and V is TRBV5-6; 7 positions match TRBD1. The V segment lost 4 bases and the J segment 5 bases; nucleotides outside the gene matches: 1. The CDR3 totals 12 residues. The germline V gene encodes CDR1 SGHDT and CDR2 YYEEEE. The DNA for the CDR3 is TGTGCCAGCAGCCCAGGGGGAGATACGCAGTATTTT. It is translated as CASSPGGDTQYF. The full variable domain, with the rest looked up from reference TRBV5-6 and TRBJ2-3, is DAGVTQSPTHLIKTRGQQVTLRCSPKSGHDTVSWYQQALGQGPQFIFQYYEEEERQRGNFPDRFSGHQFPNYSSELNVNALLLGDSALYLCASSPGGDTQYFGPGTRLTVL.

This chain connects TRBV4-1 to TRBJ2-7; 8 positions match TRBD2. CDR1 is MGHRA, CDR2 YSYEKL, per germline. V was clipped by 1 base and J by 4 bases; unmatched bases: 9. CDR3 length: 16 residues. CDR3 DNA sequence: TGCGCCAGCAGCCAAGTCCTGAGCGGGGGCGGTTACGAGCAGTACTTC. Amino acid sequence: CASSQVLSGGGYEQYF.

The rearrangement links TRBV11-3 to TRBJ2-1; weak D call: TRBD2 (7 bases). CDR3 length equals 15 residues. Germline V gene sequence: CDR1 SGHNT, CDR2 YENEEA. V lost 1 base and J 6 bases, leaving 13 bases between the germline ends. The CDR3: CASSLVGGPGNEQFF. The CDR3 DNA is TGTGCCAGCAGCTTAGTCGGGGGGCCGGGCAATGAGCAGTTCTTC. The full variable domain, its missing parts supplied by reference TRBV11-3 and TRBJ2-1, is EAGVVQSPRYKIIEKKQPVAFWCNPISGHNTLYWYLQNLGQGPELLIRYENEEAVDDSQLPKDRFSAERLKGVDSTLKIQPAELGDSAVYLCASSLVGGPGNEQFFGPGTRLTVL.

A single count supports this clone. V gene TRBV6-1 combines with J gene TRBJ1-6; 9 bases are a match to TRBD1. The CDR3 sequence is 17 residues long. V shed 3 bases, J shed 10 bases, and the junction held 13 bases outside the gene matches. Per germline, CDR1 MNHNS and CDR2 SASEGT. The CDR3 DNA reads TGTGCCAGCAGTGATGGCGGTCCGGGACAGGGAAAATCACCCCTCCACTTT. It yields the protein CASSDGGPGQGKSPLHF.